Listed below are T cell receptor beta chains from one sample, sequenced in a study of cytomegalovirus exposure and HLA in healthy donors. TCRdb's table, derived via immunoSEQ multiplex PCR, lists solely in-frame clones and lacks some. This sample has about 280,000 clones, with 70% to 90% found just once. The sequenced material came from PBMCs. The receptors originated from a woman between 18 and 30 years old in good health and CMV-seronegative. Both conserved end residues are part of each CDR3. D genes are given only for firm matches. Clone size is not always given. Where it is, it says once, few, many or a class for expanded clones.

once	TRBD1	TRBV27	TRBJ1-5	CASRPYWAGGNSNQPQHF	TGTGCCAGCAGGCCCTATTGGGCAGGGGGCAATAGCAATCAGCCCCAGCATTTT
few	-	TRBV6-6	TRBJ1-1	CASTDRYTEAFF	TGTGCCAGCACTGACAGGTACACTGAAGCTTTCTTT
-	TRBD1	TRBV20-1	TRBJ1-1	CSASRGRLAFF	TGCAGTGCTTCCAGGGGGCGGTTGGCTTTCTTT
once	-	TRBV5-4	TRBJ1-2	CASSLSGDGYGYTF	TGTGCCAGCAGCTTATCAGGGGATGGATATGGCTACACCTTC
-	-	TRBV5-1	TRBJ2-3	CASSLGQNTDTQYF	TGCGCCAGCAGCTTGGGACAAAACACAGATACGCAGTATTTT
once	TRBD1	TRBV30	TRBJ1-5	CAWSVQWGDRVSNQPQHF	TGTGCCTGGAGTGTTCAATGGGGGGACAGAGTCAGCAATCAGCCCCAGCATTTT
-	-	TRBV6-4	TRBJ1-1	CASSDGHSHTEAFF	TGTGCCAGCAGTGACGGGCACAGTCACACTGAAGCTTTCTTT
-	TRBD2	TRBV4-2	TRBJ2-5	CASSQDLAGGPFGETQYF	TGTGCCAGCAGCCAAGATCTAGCGGGAGGGCCATTCGGGGAGACCCAGTACTTC
-	TRBD2	TRBV18	TRBJ2-1	CASSPAGGAYNEQFF	TGTGCCAGCTCACCAGCGGGAGGCGCCTACAATGAGCAGTTCTTC
-	TRBD1	TRBV7-9	TRBJ2-2	CASTLGQGHTGELFF	TGTGCCAGCACTCTGGGACAGGGACACACCGGGGAGCTGTTTTTT
-	-	TRBV7-9	TRBJ2-7	CASRDSTWYEQYF	TGTGCCAGCCGGGATAGCACTTGGTACGAGCAGTACTTC
-	TRBD1	TRBV18	TRBJ1-2	CASSPPGQGNYGYTF	TGTGCCAGCTCACCACCGGGACAGGGAAACTATGGCTACACCTTC
-	TRBD1	TRBV7-2	TRBJ2-5	CASSLEAGGYIRETQYF	TGTGCCAGCAGCTTAGAGGCAGGGGGCTATATTAGGGAGACCCAGTACTTC
-	-	TRBV28	TRBJ1-5	CASSLGQANQPQHF	TGTGCCAGCAGTTTGGGGCAGGCTAATCAGCCCCAGCATTTT